This entry concerns a single T cell receptor (beta chain). No antigen is known for it. A much larger clone differs from this one at a single base, so this may be a read error. Here the CDR3 omits its conserved ending phenylalanine or tryptophan, so a read error is the likely source. Using its own MiXCR run on the multiplex PCR reads, TCRdb lists one record per CDR3 protein. The sample contains around 150,000 distinct CDR3 sequences, over 25% of which appear only once. The data stem from a study of breast tumors, draining lymph nodes, adjacent tissues. Study-wide results and caveats: Luminal-like breast cancer showed significantly greater tumor-nontumor repertoire similarity than basal-like breast cancer did.

There are 13 residues in the CDR3. CDR1 and CDR2 from the germline V gene are SGDLS and YYNGEE. Deletions cut 2 bases from V and 9 bases from J, with 12 bases between. Breast cancer patients provided tissue from their axillary draining lymph nodes. The sequenced sample was axillary lymph node tissue. This chain links TRBV9 with TRBJ2-1; D is perhaps TRBD2 (5 bases). The TCR sequence derives from a female donor with breast cancer. Some clones in this sample may be carry-over from other donors' samples. The CDR3 protein is CASSVTSIAEQFS. The CDR3 DNA sequence: TGTGCCAGCAGCGTTACTAGTATTGCTGAGCAGTTCTCC.